A single sample is the source of the 8 T cell receptor beta chains below, sequenced in a study of monozygotic twins with cystic fibrosis. Clones were sequenced by immunoSEQ multiplex PCR, and TCRdb holds only the in-frame ones, with some missing. The sample lists 30,000 or so clones, roughly three fifths occurring once. Sequences were obtained from blood. The receptor source for this set is a girl between 10 and 17 years old with cystic fibrosis.

The J gene is TRBJ1-5, the V gene TRBV9, with 7 bases matching TRBD1. Trimming removed 3 bases from V and 9 bases from J; junction bases left unmatched: 9. The CDR3 has 14 residues. Germline V gene data show CDR1 as SGDLS and CDR2 as YYNGEE. The CDR3 DNA follows: TGTGCCAGCAGCGCCGGACAGGCCGCTGGGCCCCAGCATTTT. It encodes CASSAGQAAGPQHF.

This clone was seen once. This sequence joins TRBV19 and TRBJ1-5; D might be TRBD1 (5 bases). V was pared by 3 bases and J by 7 bases, with 16 bases between. The CDR3 totals 15 residues. Germline CDR1 LNHDA, CDR2 SQIVND (reference sequence). The CDR3 loop reads CASSIPGGAEQPQHF. Written as DNA, the CDR3 is TGTGCCAGTAGTATTCCGGGAGGGGCGGAACAGCCCCAGCATTTT.

The gene calls are TRBV25-1 and TRBJ2-7, with TRBD2 identical over 10 bases. V was clipped by 3 bases and J by 7 bases; unmatched bases: 9. The CDR3 is 15 amino acids. The germline V gene has CDR1 MGHDK and CDR2 SYGVNS. This chain's CDR3 is CASSESGRAMWEQYF. The CDR3 bases are TGTGCCAGCAGTGAGAGCGGGAGGGCAATGTGGGAGCAGTACTTC.

V and J are TRBV19 and TRBJ2-3; possible D gene TRBD2, 6 bases. This CDR3 has 16 amino acids. Trimming pared 2 bases from V and 3 bases from J, leaving 15 bases between. The germline V gene encodes CDR1 LNHDA and CDR2 SQIVND (reference sequence). The CDR3 coding sequence is TGTGCCAGTAGTATACCCGCGGTTAGCGGTACAGATACGCAGTATTTT. This gives the protein CASSIPAVSGTDTQYF.

The chain recombines TRBV7-2 with TRBJ2-3; 13 nucleotides match TRBD2. CDR1 SGHTA and CDR2 FQGNSA come from the germline V gene. The CDR3 spans 19 residues. V shed 6 bases, J shed 0 bases, and the junction held 12 bases outside the gene matches. The CDR3 here is CASSWTSGSGGASTDTQYF. As DNA, the CDR3 is TGTGCCAGCAGTTGGACTAGCGGGAGTGGAGGAGCTAGCACAGATACGCAGTATTTT.

The chain employs TRBV9 and TRBJ2-7; D not resolved. From germline, CDR1 is SGDLS and CDR2 YYNGEE. This CDR3 has 15 amino acids. V was cut by 2 bases and J by 7 bases, with 19 bases left in between. CDR3 loop: CASSVDASYPREQYF. The CDR3 nucleotides read TGTGCCAGCAGCGTGGACGCCAGCTACCCCAGGGAGCAGTACTTC.

V is TRBV27 and J is TRBJ2-7; D unresolved. Germline CDR1 and CDR2: MNHEY and SMNVEV (reference sequence). The CDR3 covers 15 residues. Trimming stripped 5 bases from V and 0 bases from J, with 14 bases between. Written as DNA, the CDR3 is TGTGCCAGCAGTCCACTGAGGCGGAACTCCTACGAGCAGTACTTC. This codes for CASSPLRRNSYEQYF.

This sequence joins TRBV4-1 and TRBJ1-2; TRBD1 is a possible D gene (6 bases). The germline CDR1 and CDR2 sequences are MGHRA and YSYEKL. There are 15 residues in the CDR3. Between the trimmed V and J ends, which lost 4 bases and 3 bases, there was a span of 15 bases. The CDR3 region has the DNA TGCGCCAGCAGCCTCAGTGGTCCAGGGGACTATGGCTACACCTTC. Translated: CASSLSGPGDYGYTF.